In this sample, the clone carrying this T cell receptor beta chain turned up a few times. Antigen: not known. PBMCs stemmed from around 9.3 ml fresh peripheral blood. The data are from a study of T cells in Graves' hyperthyroidism and ophthalmopathy. Study-level points and caveats: The model foresaw ophthalmopathy a median approximately 6.3 months prior to onset.

Amplification of TCR beta CDR3 regions used RNA as the template. The TCR CDR3 first-round RT-PCR relied on the HTBI primer set. TCRdb itself ran the multiplex PCR reads through MiXCR, one entry per CDR3 protein. The sample consists of about 290,000 distinct CDR3 sequences, approximately 16% of them appearing once. Trimming at V came to 5 bases and at J to 8 bases, leaving 13 bases not matched to a gene. CDR1 is LNHDA, CDR2 SQIVND, per germline (reference sequence). CDR3 size: 16 residues. The sequence derives from a man aged 25 to 40 with Graves' hyperthyroidism. The genes are TRBV19 and TRBJ2-2; 8 bases match TRBD1. Source material: blood. CDR3 region: CASSPWTGLITGELFF. The CDR3 DNA follows: TGTGCCAGTAGTCCGTGGACAGGGTTAATCACTGGGGAGCTGTTTTTT.